The 19 T cell receptor beta chains listed next were all sequenced from one sample in a study of CD8+CD57+ T cells in acquired aplastic anemia. The template for TCR beta VDJ and CDR3 sequence profiling was genomic DNA. From the reads, TCRdb called clonotypes with MiXCR, one entry per CDR3 protein. The sample contains 400,000 to 500,000 distinct CDR3 sequences, 60% to 80% of which appear only once. The specimen was sorted CD4+, CD8+, or CD8+CD57+ T cells (not recorded which) from PBMCs. The source of these receptors is a human donor in good health, serving as a control.

The V call is TRBV7-6, the J call TRBJ2-2; D is possibly TRBD1 (5 bases). V was pared by 3 bases and J by 3 bases, with 17 bases between. Looked up from germline, CDR1 is SGHVS and CDR2 is FNYEAQ. CDR3 size: 17 residues. The CDR3 loop reads CASSLGPDKVYTGELFF. The CDR3 DNA follows: TGTGCCAGCAGCTTGGGTCCGGACAAGGTGTACACCGGGGAGCTGTTTTTT. The entire variable domain, with the rest obtained from reference TRBV7-6 and TRBJ2-2, is as follows: GAGVSQSPRYKVTKRGQDVALRCDPISGHVSLYWYRQALGQGPEFLTYFNYEAQQDKSGLPNDRFSAERPEGSISTLTIQRTEQRDSAMYRCASSLGPDKVYTGELFFGEGSRLTVL.

The chain uses TRBV5-6 and TRBJ1-1; possibly TRBD1 for D (6 bases). The germline CDR1 and CDR2 sequences are SGHDT and YYEEEE. The CDR3 runs to 13 residues. Deletions cut 4 bases from V and 4 bases from J, with 11 bases between. The chain's CDR3 is CASSRGGITEAFF. In DNA form, the CDR3 reads TGTGCCAGCAGCAGGGGGGGGATCACTGAAGCTTTCTTT.

This clonotype was found a few times. Its ends do not fully match the called genes, so a read error is possible. The chain uses TRBV10-3 and TRBJ1-2; tentatively, D is TRBD1 (5 bases). The CDR3 runs to 16 residues. Germline V CDR1 and CDR2: ENHRY, SYGVKD. The CDR3 DNA reads TGTGCCATCAGCGAGTCTAGGGGCCTGCCGAGTAGTGGCTACACCTTC. Protein sequence: CAISESRGLPSSGYTF.

To note about this clonotype: At one of its ends the junction is not consistent with the germline gene, which may arise from a read error. V is TRBV7-3 and J is TRBJ2-7; unclear D gene. Looked up from germline, CDR1 is SGHTA and CDR2 is FQGTGA. The length of the CDR3 is 14 residues. The CDR3 bases are TGTGCCAGCAGCTTAGATCCTCATGGGGATCAGCCCCAGTTC. Encoded protein: CASSLDPHGDQPQF.

With regard to this clonotype: This may arise from a read error, as a much more abundant clone is one base away. The rearrangement links TRBV12-3 or TRBV12-4 to TRBJ1-6, with D hard to call. The CDR3 is made up of 16 amino acids. CDR3 nucleotide sequence: TGTGCTAGTGGTTTGTTTCCGAGATCCTATAATTCACCCCTCCACTTT. It yields the protein CASGLFPRSYNSPLHF.

This clonotype came up once. The V gene is TRBV4-2, the J gene TRBJ2-5; 10 nucleotides agree with TRBD2. V lost 2 bases and J lost 2; bases outside the gene matches: 14. The germline gives CDR1 LGHNA, CDR2 YNFKEQ. This CDR3 spans 19 amino acids. The CDR3 is CASSQSGGALGKHQETQYF. The CDR3 DNA reads TGTGCCAGCAGCCAAAGCGGGGGGGCCTTAGGGAAACATCAAGAGACCCAGTACTTC.

To note about this clonotype: The junction departs from germline at one end; a sequencing error may be responsible. V is TRBV5-1 and J is TRBJ2-7; D not certain. In germline, CDR1 is SGHRS, CDR2 YFSETQ. The CDR3 runs to 15 residues. For the CDR3, the DNA is TGTGCCAGCAGCTTCGAGACCGGCCCACTTAACGAGCAGTACTTC. Protein sequence: CASSFETGPLNEQYF.

This clonotype has a single count. No conserved phenylalanine or tryptophan ends this CDR3, so it is likely a read error. The V call is TRBV2, the J call TRBJ2-5, with D possibly matching TRBD2 (7 bases). Trimming left V 4 bases short and J 10 bases short, with 22 bases between. The V gene's germline CDR1 is SNHLY and CDR2 FYNNEI. CDR3 length equals 15 residues. The CDR3, as DNA: TGTGCCAGCAGTGGCCAGGGACTGGCGGGGGCCGACCAGTACTCC. Residues: CASSGQGLAGADQYS.

On this clonotype itself: The junction departs from germline at one end; a sequencing error may be responsible. The V and J genes are TRBV5-1 and TRBJ2-7; maybe TRBD2 (5 bases). Germline CDR1 reads SGHRS; CDR2 reads YFSETQ. There are 14 residues in the CDR3. The CDR3 sequence: CATSGLTGVTEQYF. DNA for the CDR3: TGTGCCACCAGCGGCTTGACCGGAGTTACCGAGCAGTACTTC. Filled out from reference TRBV5-1 and TRBJ2-7, the complete variable domain reads KAGVTQTPRYLIKTRGQQVTLSCSPISGHRSVSWYQQTPGQGLQFLFEYFSETQRNKGNFPGRFSGRQFSNSRSEMNVSTLELGDSALYLCATSGLTGVTEQYFGPGTRLTVT.

The rearrangement uses TRBV19 and TRBJ2-1; 11 nucleotides match TRBD2. CDR1 and CDR2 from the germline V gene are LNHDA and SQIVND (reference sequence). The CDR3 is made up of 16 amino acids. The trim removed 4 bases at V and 8 bases at J, leaving 10 bases unmatched. Here the CDR3 reads CASSTTSGGSLDEQFF. The CDR3 bases are TGTGCCAGTAGTACCACTAGCGGGGGAAGCCTCGATGAGCAGTTCTTC.

Concerning this clonotype itself: The CDR3 does not close with the conserved phenylalanine or tryptophan, likely indicating a read error. No DNA is shown, since the ends of the CDR3 on it are uncertain; the CDR3 is the one TCRdb lists. The V and J genes are TRBV10-2 and TRBJ2-5; the table's D call, TRBD1, has no DNA check behind it. The CDR3 totals 16 residues, both ends included. CDR1 WSHSY and CDR2 SAAADI come from the germline V gene. CDR3 sequence reads: CASSRQGAGQAQTQWS.

This clonotype was picked up many times. V and J are TRBV7-9 and TRBJ2-3, with 8 bases fitting TRBD2. The germline V gene encodes CDR1 SEHNR and CDR2 FQNEAQ (reference sequence). The CDR3 has 16 amino acids. The junction had 13 bases not matched to a gene; V was cut back by 4 bases and J by 7 bases. CDR3 nucleotides: TGTGCCAGCAGCTCCACCTCACGGGGGGGGGGTCATACGCAGTATTTT. Translating it yields CASSSTSRGGGHTQYF.

The chain is built from TRBV5-1 and TRBJ1-6, with a weak D call TRBD1 (5 bases). In germline, CDR1 is SGHRS, CDR2 YFSETQ. V dropped 2 bases and J dropped 8 bases, with 14 bases sitting between them. The CDR3 consists of 15 residues. Here the CDR3 reads CASSFSPGPDSPLHF. The CDR3 nucleotides read TGCGCCAGCAGCTTCTCGCCAGGGCCGGATTCACCCCTCCACTTT. Supplemented by reference TRBV5-1 and TRBJ1-6, the full variable domain reads KAGVTQTPRYLIKTRGQQVTLSCSPISGHRSVSWYQQTPGQGLQFLFEYFSETQRNKGNFPGRFSGRQFSNSRSEMNVSTLELGDSALYLCASSFSPGPDSPLHFGNGTRLTVT.

This chain joins TRBV11-2 and TRBJ2-5, with TRBD1 matching 7 bases. Germline V gene data show CDR1 as SGHAT and CDR2 as FQNNGV. The V segment lost 5 bases and the J segment 6 bases; nucleotides outside the gene matches: 12. There are 15 residues in the CDR3. The CDR3 DNA reads as TGTGCCAGCAGCGTACCCGGACACAGGGGACAGACCCAGTACTTC. Translated, it gives CASSVPGHRGQTQYF.

Comment on this clonotype: Compared with germline, one end of the junction differs, possibly owing to a read error. The genes are TRBV15 and TRBJ2-7; 8 bases align to TRBD1. In germline, CDR1 is LNHNV, CDR2 YYDKDF (reference sequence). This CDR3 spans 16 amino acids. CDR3 DNA sequence: TGTGCCGCCAGCAGCTTGGAAGGACAGGGACCCTACGAGCAGTACTTC. Residues: CAASSLEGQGPYEQYF.

Note on this clonotype: This may be a read error: a much more frequent sequence differs by one nucleotide. The chain joins TRBV7-3 to TRBJ1-1, with 8 positions matching TRBD1. The germline CDR1 and CDR2 sequences are SGHTA and FQGTGA. The CDR3 consists of 15 residues. After removal of 5 bases from V and 3 bases from J, the junction contained 8 bases not matched to a gene. The DNA of the CDR3 is TGTGCCAGCAGCCGTAACAGGGGGAGGGACACTGAAGCTTTCTTT. Amino acid sequence: CASSRNRGRDTEAFF.

The rearrangement uses TRBV9 and TRBJ1-1, with D unclear. Trimming left V 4 bases short and J 4 bases short, with 14 bases between. The CDR3 totals 14 residues. Germline V lookup: CDR1 SGDLS, CDR2 YYNGEE. The CDR3 reads CASSLFYGGTEAFF. CDR3 DNA sequence: TGTGCCAGCAGCCTGTTCTATGGCGGCACTGAAGCTTTCTTT.

The chain is built from TRBV5-1 and TRBJ1-2; tentative D call: TRBD1 (5 bases). V shed 4 bases and J shed 13 bases, with 17 bases lying between them. The CDR3 totals 12 residues. The germline CDR1 and CDR2 sequences are SGHRS and YFSETQ. The CDR3 is CASSRTAAGATF. The CDR3 region has the DNA TGCGCCAGCAGCCGGACCGCCGCTGGGGCCACCTTC.

About this clonotype itself: Compared with germline, one end of the junction differs, possibly owing to a read error. The chain has TRBV7-7 and TRBJ2-5, with D tentatively TRBD2 (6 bases). CDR3 length equals 12 residues. Germline CDR1 SSHAT, CDR2 FNYEAQ (reference sequence). Here the CDR3 DNA reads TGTGCTAGCAGCAAGGCCCGGGGGACCAACTACTTC. As protein: CASSKARGTNYF.